Listed below are T cell receptor beta chains from one sample, sequenced in a study of blood T cell repertoires in COVID-19. Sequencing was performed with immunoSEQ multiplex PCR; in TCRdb, only in-frame clones are kept and a portion is missing. The sample contains 200,000 or so clones, roughly 90% of which appear only once. Sequencing was done on a sample of peripheral blood. The receptor source for this set is a woman aged 65 to 85 with acute or convalescent COVID-19. Both conserved end residues are part of each CDR3. A D gene is named only where the DNA matches it firmly. Size is stated for part of the rows, as once, few or many counts, or as a class when the clone is expanded.

NA	16	NA	TRBV6-2/TRBV6-3	TRBJ1-1	CASSYSKTGINTEAFF
TRBD1	15	NA	TRBV5-4	TRBJ2-7	CASSLKTGTSYEQYF
TRBD1	17	NA	TRBV27	TRBJ2-1	CASTSITGTGEGNEQFF
NA	12	once	TRBV24-1	TRBJ2-5	CATSDSQETQYF
TRBD1	16	NA	TRBV7-3	TRBJ1-1	CASSSPGTGMNTEAFF
NA	15	NA	TRBV9	TRBJ1-6	CASSVAGMGNSPLHF
TRBD2	16	NA	TRBV27	TRBJ2-2	CASVPTGTKGTGELFF
TRBD2	15	NA	TRBV18	TRBJ2-5	CASSRGLAGEETQYF
NA	14	NA	TRBV27	TRBJ2-1	CASRPIGGDNEQFF
TRBD1	16	NA	TRBV7-9	TRBJ1-4	CASSASTGGVGEKLFF
TRBD1	14	NA	TRBV7-9	TRBJ1-1	CASSRDRGETEAFF
NA	14	NA	TRBV2	TRBJ2-7	CASVFGADLREQYF
NA	13	NA	TRBV24-1	TRBJ1-2	CATSDIATYGYTF
TRBD1	14	few	TRBV19	TRBJ1-2	CASSITGANYGYTF
TRBD2	15	NA	TRBV2	TRBJ2-7	CASSVASGFSYEQYF
NA	13	NA	TRBV5-4	TRBJ2-5	CASSLRGEETQYF
TRBD2	17	NA	TRBV6-4	TRBJ2-1	CASSSGLAGGPYNEQFF
NA	14	NA	TRBV18	TRBJ1-2	CASFRDRNNYGYTF
TRBD1	16	NA	TRBV9	TRBJ2-2	CASSARGQGSYWELFF
TRBD1	13	NA	TRBV18	TRBJ2-5	CASSTDRVETQYF
TRBD1	14	NA	TRBV2	TRBJ2-7	CASSAGTGLYEQYF
NA	14	once	TRBV27	TRBJ1-5	CASSLEGPYQPQHF
TRBD2	14	NA	TRBV9	TRBJ2-3	CASSSGGATDTQYF
TRBD1	14	NA	TRBV19	TRBJ1-1	CASSRNRGRTEAFF
TRBD1	16	few	TRBV7-9	TRBJ1-1	CASSLGQDKVHTEAFF
TRBD1	16	NA	TRBV6-1	TRBJ2-3	CASSGRQGRTTDTQYF
NA	13	NA	TRBV19	TRBJ1-5	CASSITQGSPQHF
NA	14	NA	TRBV7-5	TRBJ2-7	CVRSLSGGFYEQYF
NA	15	NA	TRBV5-1	TRBJ2-2	CASSLATGYTGELFF
NA	15	once	TRBV5-1	TRBJ1-4	CASSLTPATNEKLFF
TRBD1	12	NA	TRBV29-1	TRBJ1-2	CSILGTAYGYTF
TRBD2	16	NA	TRBV28	TRBJ2-7	CASSLRPAGGLYEQYF
NA	18	once	TRBV7-8	TRBJ1-5	CASSRGTEGGYSNQPQHF
TRBD1	14	NA	TRBV5-4	TRBJ2-7	CASSLTGAIGEQYF
NA	15	NA	TRBV5-1	TRBJ1-3	CASSSDGSSGNTIYF
TRBD2	18	NA	TRBV5-1	TRBJ2-6	CASSLVLAALSGANVLTF
NA	14	NA	TRBV6-5	TRBJ1-6	CASSYQGTVGPLHF
TRBD1	13	NA	TRBV2	TRBJ1-5	CASSEARQGPQHF
NA	14	NA	TRBV18	TRBJ1-1	CASSALERNTEAFF
NA	16	NA	TRBV4-3	TRBJ1-1	CASSQVQARQNTEAFF
TRBD1	18	once	TRBV4-3	TRBJ2-7	CASSQEAPRGTAAYEQYF